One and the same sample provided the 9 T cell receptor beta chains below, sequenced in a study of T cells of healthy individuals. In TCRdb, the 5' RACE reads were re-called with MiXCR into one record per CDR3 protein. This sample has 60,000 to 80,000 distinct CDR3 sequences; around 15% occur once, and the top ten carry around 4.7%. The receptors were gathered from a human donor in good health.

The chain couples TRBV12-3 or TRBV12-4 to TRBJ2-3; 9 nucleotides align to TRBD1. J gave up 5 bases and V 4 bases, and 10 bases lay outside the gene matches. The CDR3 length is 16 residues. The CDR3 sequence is CASSSRDREVVDTQYF. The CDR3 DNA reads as TGTGCCAGCAGTTCCCGGGACAGGGAAGTCGTAGATACGCAGTATTTT.

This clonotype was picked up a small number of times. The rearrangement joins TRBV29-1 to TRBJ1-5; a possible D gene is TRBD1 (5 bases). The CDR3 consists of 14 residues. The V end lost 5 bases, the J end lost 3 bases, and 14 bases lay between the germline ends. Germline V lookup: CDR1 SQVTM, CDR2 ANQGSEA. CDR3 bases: TGCAGCGTTATATCGGGGGGGGACAATCAGCCCCAGCATTTT. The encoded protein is CSVISGGDNQPQHF.

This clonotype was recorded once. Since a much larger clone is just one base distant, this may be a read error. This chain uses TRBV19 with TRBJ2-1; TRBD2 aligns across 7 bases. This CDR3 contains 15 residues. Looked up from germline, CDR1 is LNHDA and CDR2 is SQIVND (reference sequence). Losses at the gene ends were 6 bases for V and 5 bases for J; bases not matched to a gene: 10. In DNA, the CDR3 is TGTGCCAGTAGCCTCCAGATGGGGGGGAACAATGAGCAGTTCTTC. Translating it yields CASSLQMGGNNEQFF.

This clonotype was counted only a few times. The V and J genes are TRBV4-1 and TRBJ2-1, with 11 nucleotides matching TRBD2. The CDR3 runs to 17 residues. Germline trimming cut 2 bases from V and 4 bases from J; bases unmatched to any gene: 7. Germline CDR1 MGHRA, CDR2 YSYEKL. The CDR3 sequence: CASSQQSGLADYNEQFF. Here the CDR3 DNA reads TGCGCCAGCAGCCAACAGTCGGGACTAGCGGATTACAATGAGCAGTTCTTC.

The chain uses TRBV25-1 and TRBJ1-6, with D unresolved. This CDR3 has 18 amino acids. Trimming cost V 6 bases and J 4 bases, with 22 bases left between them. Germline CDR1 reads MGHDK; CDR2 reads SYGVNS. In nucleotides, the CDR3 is TGTGCCAGCAGGCCGGCGGGCAGCCGGACGTGGTATAATTCACCCCTCCACTTT. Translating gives CASRPAGSRTWYNSPLHF.

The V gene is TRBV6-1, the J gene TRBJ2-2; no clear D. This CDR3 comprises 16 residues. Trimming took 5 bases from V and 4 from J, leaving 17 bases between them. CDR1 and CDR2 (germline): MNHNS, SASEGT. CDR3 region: CASSSIPSVVTGELFF. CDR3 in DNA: TGTGCCAGCAGTTCCATCCCCTCGGTAGTCACCGGGGAGCTGTTTTTT.

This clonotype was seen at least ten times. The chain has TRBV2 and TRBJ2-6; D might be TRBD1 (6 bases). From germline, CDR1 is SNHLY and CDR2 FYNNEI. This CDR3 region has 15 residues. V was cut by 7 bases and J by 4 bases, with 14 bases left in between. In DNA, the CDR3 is TGTGCCAGCACTACCAGGGGAGCCGGGGCCAACGTCCTGACTTTC. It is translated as CASTTRGAGANVLTF.

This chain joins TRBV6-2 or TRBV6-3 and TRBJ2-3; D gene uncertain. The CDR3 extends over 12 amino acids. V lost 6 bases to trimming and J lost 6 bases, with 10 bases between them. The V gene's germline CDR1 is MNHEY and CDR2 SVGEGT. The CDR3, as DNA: TGTGCCAGCAGCGATGGAACGGATACGCAGTATTTT. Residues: CASSDGTDTQYF.

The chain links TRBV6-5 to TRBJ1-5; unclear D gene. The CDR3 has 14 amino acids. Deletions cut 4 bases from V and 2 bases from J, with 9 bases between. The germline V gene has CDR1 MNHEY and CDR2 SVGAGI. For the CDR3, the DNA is TGTGCCAGCAGTTCCAGGTTGGGCAATCAGCCCCAGCATTTT. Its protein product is CASSSRLGNQPQHF.